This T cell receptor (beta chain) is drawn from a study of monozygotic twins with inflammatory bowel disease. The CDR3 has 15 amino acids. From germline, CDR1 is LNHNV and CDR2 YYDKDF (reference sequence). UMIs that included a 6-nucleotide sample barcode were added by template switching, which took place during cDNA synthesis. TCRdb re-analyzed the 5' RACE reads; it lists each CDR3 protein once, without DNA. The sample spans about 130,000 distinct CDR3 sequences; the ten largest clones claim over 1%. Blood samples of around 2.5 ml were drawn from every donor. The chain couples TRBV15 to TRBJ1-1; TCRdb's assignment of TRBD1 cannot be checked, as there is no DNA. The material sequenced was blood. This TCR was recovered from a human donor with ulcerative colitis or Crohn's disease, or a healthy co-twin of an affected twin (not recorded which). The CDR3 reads CATSRDRSLNTEAFF.